The clone carrying this T cell receptor beta chain came up many times. This CDR3 is 16 amino acids long. Trimming at V came to 0 bases and at J to 4 bases, leaving 3 bases not matched to a gene. The germline CDR1 and CDR2 sequences are SGHAT and FQNNGV. The sample originates from a study of metastatic and nonmetastatic thyroid tumors. Thyroid surgery had not been preceded by any treatment in any patient. TCRdb used MiXCR to call clones anew from the PCR reads. The data contain 20,000 or so clones, 11% of them singletons. Sequencing was carried out using blood. The genes are TRBV11-2 and TRBJ2-1; 10 bases fit TRBD1. The TCR was taken from a female donor with papillary thyroid cancer or a benign thyroid nodule (not recorded which). Some clones in this sample may be carry-over from other donors' samples. This CDR3 reads CASSLERDRGYNEQFF. The CDR3 coding sequence is TGTGCCAGCAGCTTAGAGCGGGACAGGGGATACAATGAGCAGTTCTTC.